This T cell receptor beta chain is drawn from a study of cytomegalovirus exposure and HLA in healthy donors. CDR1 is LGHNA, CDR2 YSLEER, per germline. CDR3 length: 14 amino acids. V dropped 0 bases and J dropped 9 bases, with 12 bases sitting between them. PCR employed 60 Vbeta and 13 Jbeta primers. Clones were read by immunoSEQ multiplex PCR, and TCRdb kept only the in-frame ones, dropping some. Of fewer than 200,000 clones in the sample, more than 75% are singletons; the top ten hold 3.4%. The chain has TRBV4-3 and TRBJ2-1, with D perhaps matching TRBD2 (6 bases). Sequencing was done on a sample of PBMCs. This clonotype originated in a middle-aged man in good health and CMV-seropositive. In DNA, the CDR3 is TGCGCCAGCAGCCAAGAGTCCCTCGGGGGTGAGCAGTTCTTC. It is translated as CASSQESLGGEQFF.